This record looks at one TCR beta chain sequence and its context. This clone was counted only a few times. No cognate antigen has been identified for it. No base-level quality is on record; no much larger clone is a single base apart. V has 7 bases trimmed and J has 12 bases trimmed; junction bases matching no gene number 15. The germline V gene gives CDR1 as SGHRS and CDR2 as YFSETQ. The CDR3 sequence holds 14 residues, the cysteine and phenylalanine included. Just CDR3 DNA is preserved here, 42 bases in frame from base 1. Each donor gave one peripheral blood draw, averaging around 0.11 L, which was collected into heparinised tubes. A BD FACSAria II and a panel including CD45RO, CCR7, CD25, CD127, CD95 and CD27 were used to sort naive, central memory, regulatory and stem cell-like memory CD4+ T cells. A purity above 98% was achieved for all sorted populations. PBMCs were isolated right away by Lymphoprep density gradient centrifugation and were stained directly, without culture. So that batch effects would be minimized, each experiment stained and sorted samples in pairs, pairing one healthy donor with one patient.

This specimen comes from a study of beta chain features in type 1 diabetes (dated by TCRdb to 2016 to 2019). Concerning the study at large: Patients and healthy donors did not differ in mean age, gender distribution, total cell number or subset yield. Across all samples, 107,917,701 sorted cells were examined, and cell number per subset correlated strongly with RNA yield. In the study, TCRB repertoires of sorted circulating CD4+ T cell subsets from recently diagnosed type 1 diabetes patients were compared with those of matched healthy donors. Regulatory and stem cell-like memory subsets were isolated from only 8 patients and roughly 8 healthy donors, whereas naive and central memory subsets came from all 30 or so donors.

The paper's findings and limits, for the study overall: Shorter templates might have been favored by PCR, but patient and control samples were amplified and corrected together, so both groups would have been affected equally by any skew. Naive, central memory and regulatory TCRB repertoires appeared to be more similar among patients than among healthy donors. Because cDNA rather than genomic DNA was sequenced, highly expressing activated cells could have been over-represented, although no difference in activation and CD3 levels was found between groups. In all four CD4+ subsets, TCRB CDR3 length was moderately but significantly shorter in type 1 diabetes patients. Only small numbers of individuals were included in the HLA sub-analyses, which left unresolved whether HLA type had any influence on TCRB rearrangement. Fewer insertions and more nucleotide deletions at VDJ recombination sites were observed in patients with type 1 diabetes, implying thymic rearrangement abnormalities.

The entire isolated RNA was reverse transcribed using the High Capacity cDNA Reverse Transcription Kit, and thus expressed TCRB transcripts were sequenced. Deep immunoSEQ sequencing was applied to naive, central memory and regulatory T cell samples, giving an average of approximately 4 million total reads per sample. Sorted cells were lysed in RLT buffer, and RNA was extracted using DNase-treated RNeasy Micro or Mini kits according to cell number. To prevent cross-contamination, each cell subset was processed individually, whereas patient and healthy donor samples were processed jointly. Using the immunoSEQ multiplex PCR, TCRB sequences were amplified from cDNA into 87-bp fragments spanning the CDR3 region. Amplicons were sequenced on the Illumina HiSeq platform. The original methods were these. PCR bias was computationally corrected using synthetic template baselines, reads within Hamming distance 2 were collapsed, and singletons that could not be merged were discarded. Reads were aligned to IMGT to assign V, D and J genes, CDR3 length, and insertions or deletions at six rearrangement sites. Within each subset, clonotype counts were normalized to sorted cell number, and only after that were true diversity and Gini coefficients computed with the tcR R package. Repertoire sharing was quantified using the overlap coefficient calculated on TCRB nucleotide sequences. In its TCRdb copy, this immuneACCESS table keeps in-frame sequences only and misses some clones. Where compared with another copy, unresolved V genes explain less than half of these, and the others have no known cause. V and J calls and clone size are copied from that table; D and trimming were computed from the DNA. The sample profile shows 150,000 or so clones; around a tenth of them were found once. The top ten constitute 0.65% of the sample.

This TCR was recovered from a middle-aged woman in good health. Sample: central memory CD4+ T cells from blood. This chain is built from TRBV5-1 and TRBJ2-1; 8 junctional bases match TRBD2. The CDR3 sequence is CASGEGAGAEMQFF. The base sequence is TGCGCCAGCGGGGAGGGAGCGGGGGCCGAAATGCAGTTCTTC.